This T cell receptor beta chain was documented in a study of beta chain features in type 1 diabetes. Findings and caveats of the study: Patients with type 1 diabetes showed fewer VDJ junction insertions and more deletions. In all four CD4+ subsets, TCRB CDR3 length was significantly, moderately reduced in type 1 diabetes.

The CDR3 extends over 19 amino acids. Trimming took 1 base from V and 0 from J; bases not matched to a gene: 10. From germline, CDR1 is KGHSH and CDR2 LQKENI. In the case of this clone: The antigen is undetermined.

All of the isolated RNA was reverse transcribed, so expressed TCRB transcripts were sequenced. Clones were read by immunoSEQ multiplex PCR, and TCRdb kept only the in-frame ones, dropping some. Here the sample spans about 30,000 clones, roughly three fifths being singletons. This chain uses TRBV18 with TRBJ2-3; 10 bases line up with TRBD1. Source material: Tregs from blood. The receptor's source is a woman between 18 and 30 years old with type 1 diabetes. The CDR3 nucleotides read TGTGCCAGCTCACCACTTTTCCTGACAGGGGGCGAAAGCACAGATACGCAGTATTTT. Translation: CASSPLFLTGGESTDTQYF.